This TCR beta chain was captured in a study of regulatory T cells in long-lasting Graves disease. Comment on this clonotype: Its cognate antigen is unknown.

General study findings and limits: It was in persistent disease that TRBV28, TRBJ1-2 and TRBJ2-5 were favored.

CDR1 is SEHNR, CDR2 FQNEAQ, per germline (reference sequence). This CDR3 is 16 amino acids long. Time point described: newly diagnosed GD, antithyroid drugs for less than 3 months. RNA from PBMCs was the source of the TCR library. Through Arm-PCR of CDR3 regions and iRepertoire HTBI primers, TCR beta libraries were built. Each CDR3 protein gets one entry after TCRdb re-called the multiplex PCR reads with MiXCR. The top ten clones hold approximately 19% of a sample with under 450,000 distinct CDR3 sequences, 10% to 15% of them seen once. Separately, the same data were catalogued under a study of T cells in Graves' hyperthyroidism and ophthalmopathy. As reported in that work: Patients aged 18 to 65 had newly diagnosed hyperthyroidism of under 2 months' duration.

The specimen comprised peripheral blood mononuclear cells (PBMCs), sampled at new diagnosis, from a patient treated with antithyroid drugs. The TCR comes from a young woman with Graves disease. The chain couples TRBV7-9 to TRBJ2-5; tentatively, D is TRBD2 (6 bases). The J call may be mistaken, given a closer DNA end match to TRBJ2-1. CDR3 sequence (DNA): TGTGCCAGCAGCCGAAACCTAGCGACTAAGATCAATGAGCAGTTCTTC. It translates to CASSRNLATKINEQFF.